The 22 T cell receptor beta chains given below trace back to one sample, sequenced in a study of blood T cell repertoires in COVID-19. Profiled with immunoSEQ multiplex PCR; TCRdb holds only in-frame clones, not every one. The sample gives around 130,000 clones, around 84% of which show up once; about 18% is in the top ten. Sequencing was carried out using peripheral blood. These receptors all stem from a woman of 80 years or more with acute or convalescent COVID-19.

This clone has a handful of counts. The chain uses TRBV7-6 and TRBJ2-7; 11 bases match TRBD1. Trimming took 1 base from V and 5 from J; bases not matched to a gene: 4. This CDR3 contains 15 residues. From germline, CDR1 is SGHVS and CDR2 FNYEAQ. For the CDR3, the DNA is TGTGCCAGCAGCTTAGGGGACAGGGGGTCCAACGAGCAGTACTTC. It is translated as CASSLGDRGSNEQYF.

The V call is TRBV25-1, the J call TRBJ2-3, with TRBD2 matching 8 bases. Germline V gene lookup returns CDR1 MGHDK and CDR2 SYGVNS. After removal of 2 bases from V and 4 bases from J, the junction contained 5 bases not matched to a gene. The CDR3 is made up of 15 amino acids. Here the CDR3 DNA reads TGTGCCAGCAGTGAACCCGGACTAGCTTCAGATACGCAGTATTTT. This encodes CASSEPGLASDTQYF.

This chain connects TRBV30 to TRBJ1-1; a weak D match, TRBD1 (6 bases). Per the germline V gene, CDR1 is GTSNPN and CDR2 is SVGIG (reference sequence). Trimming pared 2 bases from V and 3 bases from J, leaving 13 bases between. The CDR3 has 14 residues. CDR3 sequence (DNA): TGTGCCTGGAGTAATTACAGGGACGACACTGAAGCTTTCTTT. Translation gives CAWSNYRDDTEAFF.

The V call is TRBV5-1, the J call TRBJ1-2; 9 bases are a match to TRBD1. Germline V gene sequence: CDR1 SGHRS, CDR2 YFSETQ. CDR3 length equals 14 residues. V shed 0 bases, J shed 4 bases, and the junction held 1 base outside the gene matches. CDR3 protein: CASSLEGQGYGYTF. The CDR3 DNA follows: TGCGCCAGCAGCTTGGAGGGACAGGGCTATGGCTACACCTTC.

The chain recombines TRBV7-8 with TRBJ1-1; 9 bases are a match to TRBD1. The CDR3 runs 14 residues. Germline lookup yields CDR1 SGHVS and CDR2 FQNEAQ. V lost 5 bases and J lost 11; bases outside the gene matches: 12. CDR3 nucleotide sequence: TGTGCCAGCAGCCGGCTCGGACAGGGGTCGGGCGCTTTCTTT. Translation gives CASSRLGQGSGAFF.

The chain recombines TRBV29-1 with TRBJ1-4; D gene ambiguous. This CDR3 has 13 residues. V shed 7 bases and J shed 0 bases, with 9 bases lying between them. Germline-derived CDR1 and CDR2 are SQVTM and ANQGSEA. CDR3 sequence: CSGRSSTNEKLFF. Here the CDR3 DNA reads TGCAGCGGCCGGTCCTCAACTAATGAAAAACTGTTTTTT.

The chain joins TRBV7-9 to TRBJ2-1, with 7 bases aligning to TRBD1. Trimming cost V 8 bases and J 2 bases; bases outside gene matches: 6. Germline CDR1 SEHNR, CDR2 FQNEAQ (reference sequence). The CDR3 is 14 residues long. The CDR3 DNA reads TGTGCCAGCTGGACAGGAATGCCCTACAATGAGCAGTTCTTC. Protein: CASWTGMPYNEQFF.

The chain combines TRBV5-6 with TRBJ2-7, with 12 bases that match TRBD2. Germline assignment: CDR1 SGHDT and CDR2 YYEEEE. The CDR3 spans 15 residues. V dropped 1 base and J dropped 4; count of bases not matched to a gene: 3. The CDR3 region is CASSLWLAGGYEQYF. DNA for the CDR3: TGTGCCAGCAGCTTGTGGCTAGCGGGAGGGTACGAGCAGTACTTC.

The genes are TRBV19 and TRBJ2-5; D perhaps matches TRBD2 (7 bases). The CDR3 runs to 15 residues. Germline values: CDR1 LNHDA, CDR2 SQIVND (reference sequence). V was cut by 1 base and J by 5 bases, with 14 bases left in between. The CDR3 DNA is TGTGCCAGTAGTATAGTTGCAGGGGAGGGGGAGACCCAGTACTTC. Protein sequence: CASSIVAGEGETQYF.

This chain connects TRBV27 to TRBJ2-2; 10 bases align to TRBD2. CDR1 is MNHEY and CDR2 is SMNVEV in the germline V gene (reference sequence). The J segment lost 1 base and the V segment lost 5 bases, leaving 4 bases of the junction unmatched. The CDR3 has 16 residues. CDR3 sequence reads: CASSLLAGENTGELFF. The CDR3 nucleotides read TGTGCCAGCAGTCTTCTAGCGGGAGAGAACACCGGGGAGCTGTTTTTT.

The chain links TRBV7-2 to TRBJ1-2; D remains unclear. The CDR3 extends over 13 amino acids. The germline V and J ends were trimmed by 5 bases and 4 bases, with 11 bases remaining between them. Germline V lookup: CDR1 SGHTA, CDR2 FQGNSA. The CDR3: CASSAKAAYGYTF. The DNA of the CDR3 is TGTGCCAGCAGCGCAAAAGCTGCCTATGGCTACACCTTC.

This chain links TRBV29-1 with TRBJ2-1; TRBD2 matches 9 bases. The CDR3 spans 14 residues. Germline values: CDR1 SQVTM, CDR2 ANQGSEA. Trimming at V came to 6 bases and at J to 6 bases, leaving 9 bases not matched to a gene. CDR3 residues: CSVERLAGTNEQFF. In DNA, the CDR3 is TGCAGCGTGGAAAGGCTAGCGGGGACCAATGAGCAGTTCTTC.

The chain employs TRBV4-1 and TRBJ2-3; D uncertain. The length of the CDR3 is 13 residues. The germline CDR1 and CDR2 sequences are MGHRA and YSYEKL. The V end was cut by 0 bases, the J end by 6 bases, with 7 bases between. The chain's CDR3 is CASSQDFEDTQYF. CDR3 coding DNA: TGCGCCAGCAGCCAAGATTTCGAGGATACGCAGTATTTT.

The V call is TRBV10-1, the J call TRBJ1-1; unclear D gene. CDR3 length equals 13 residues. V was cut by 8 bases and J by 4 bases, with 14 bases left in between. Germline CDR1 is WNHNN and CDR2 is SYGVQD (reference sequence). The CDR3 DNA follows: TGCGCCAGCTCCGCGGGATGGGGCACTGAAGCTTTCTTT. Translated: CASSAGWGTEAFF.

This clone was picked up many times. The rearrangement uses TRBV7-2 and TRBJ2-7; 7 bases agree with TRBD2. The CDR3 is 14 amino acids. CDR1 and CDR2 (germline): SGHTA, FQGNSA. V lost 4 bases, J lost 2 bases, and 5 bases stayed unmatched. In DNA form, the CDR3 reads TGTGCCAGCAGCTCCGTAGCGGGCACCTACGAGCAGTACTTC. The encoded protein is CASSSVAGTYEQYF.

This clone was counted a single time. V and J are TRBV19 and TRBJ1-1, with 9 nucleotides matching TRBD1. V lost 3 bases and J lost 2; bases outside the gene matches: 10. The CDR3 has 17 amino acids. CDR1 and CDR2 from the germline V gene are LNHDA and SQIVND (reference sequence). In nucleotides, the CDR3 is TGTGCCAGTAGTATCGGTCCCGGGACAGGGTCCAACACTGAAGCTTTCTTT. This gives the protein CASSIGPGTGSNTEAFF.

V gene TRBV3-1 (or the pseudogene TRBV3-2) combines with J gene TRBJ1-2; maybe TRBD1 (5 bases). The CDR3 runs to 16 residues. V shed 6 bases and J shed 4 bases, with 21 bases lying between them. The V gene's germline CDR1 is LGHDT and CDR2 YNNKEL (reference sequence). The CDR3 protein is CASRPSLGDGGYGYTF. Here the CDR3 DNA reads TGTGCCAGCAGACCCTCTCTCGGGGACGGGGGCTATGGCTACACCTTC.

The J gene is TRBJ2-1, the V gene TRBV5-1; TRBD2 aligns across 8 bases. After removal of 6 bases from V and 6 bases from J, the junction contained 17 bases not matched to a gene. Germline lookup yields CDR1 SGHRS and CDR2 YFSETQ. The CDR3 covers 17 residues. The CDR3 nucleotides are TGCGCCAGCACCACGAGGATTAGCGGGAACCGAGGCAATGAGCAGTTCTTC. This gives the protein CASTTRISGNRGNEQFF.

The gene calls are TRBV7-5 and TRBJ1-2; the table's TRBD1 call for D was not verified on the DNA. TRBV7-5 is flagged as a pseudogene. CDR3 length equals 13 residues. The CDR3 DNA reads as TGTGCCAGAACGCCGGACACCGACTATGGCTACACCTTC. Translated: CARTPDTDYGYTF.

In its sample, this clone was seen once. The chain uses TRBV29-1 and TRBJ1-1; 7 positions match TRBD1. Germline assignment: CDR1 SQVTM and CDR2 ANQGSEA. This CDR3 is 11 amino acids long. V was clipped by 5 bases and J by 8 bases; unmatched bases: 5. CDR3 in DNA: TGCAGCGTTACGACAGGGAGGGAAGCTTTCTTT. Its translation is CSVTTGREAFF.

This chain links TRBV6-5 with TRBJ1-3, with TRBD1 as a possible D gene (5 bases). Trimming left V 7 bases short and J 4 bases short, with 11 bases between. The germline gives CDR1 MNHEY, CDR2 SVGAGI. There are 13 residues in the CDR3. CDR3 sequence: CASTWGPGNTIYF. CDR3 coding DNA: TGTGCCAGCACCTGGGGCCCCGGAAACACCATATATTTT.

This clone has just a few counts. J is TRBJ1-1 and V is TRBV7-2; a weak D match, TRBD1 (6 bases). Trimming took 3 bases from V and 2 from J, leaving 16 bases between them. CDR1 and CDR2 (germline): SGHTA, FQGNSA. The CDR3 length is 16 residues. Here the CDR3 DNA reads TGTGCCAGCAGCTTCGGACAGCAAGCGACTAACACTGAAGCTTTCTTT. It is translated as CASSFGQQATNTEAFF.